This T cell receptor (beta chain) came from a study of monozygotic twins with inflammatory bowel disease. Study-wide results and caveats: Healthy co-twins, by inverse Simpson, had higher TCRbeta diversity than their siblings with IBD.

Comments on this clonotype: As yet, its antigen is unknown.

Per germline, CDR1 KGHDR and CDR2 SFDVKD. The CDR3 is made up of 16 amino acids. It was roughly 3.5 ug of total RNA that each TCR library used. Molecular identifiers with 6-nucleotide sample barcodes were added during cDNA synthesis via template switching. The study subjected TCRalpha and TCRbeta cDNA to two nested PCRs of approximately 16 and 9 cycles. No DNA is given; TCRdb re-called the 5' RACE reads and lists each CDR3 protein once. This table holds 170,000 or so distinct CDR3 sequences. The sample was blood. The clonotype originates from a human donor with ulcerative colitis or Crohn's disease, or a healthy co-twin of an affected twin (not recorded which). The rearrangement links TRBV24-1 to TRBJ2-3; TCRdb reports TRBD2, a call that lacks DNA to check it against. The CDR3 reads CATSDASGSGADTQYF.